Described below is a single T cell receptor beta chain sequence and its context. Its antigen is undetermined. CDR3 size: 15 residues. The V gene's germline CDR1 is SGDLS and CDR2 YYNGEE. V dropped 0 bases and J dropped 6 bases, with 16 bases sitting between them. The data originate from a study of response to subunit inactivated influenza vaccine. Study-level points and caveats: There was a suggestion from the authors that each seasonal influenza vaccination recruits few new T cells.

A single record per CDR3 protein comes from TCRdb applying MiXCR to the RT-PCR reads. The table records fewer than 750,000 distinct CDR3 sequences, approximately 14% of them present only once. This chain joins TRBV9 and TRBJ2-7; TRBD2 is a possible D gene (5 bases). Source: PBMCs from blood, taken about 11 days after vaccination. The TCR sequence derives from a man aged 50 to 60 who received an inactivated influenza vaccine. Written as DNA, the CDR3 is TGTGCCAGCAGCGTAGAACTAGTTCGGGCGTGCGAGCAGTACTTC. Protein: CASSVELVRACEQYF.